This T cell receptor beta chain was sequenced during a study of human T cells and chemical hapten exposure. Study summary: For sensitization, 2% DPC was applied to an approximately 2 cm by approximately 2 cm patch of upper inner arm skin. Points from the study as a whole: Once DPC sensitization occurred, TCRs above 1 in 1000 frequency showed no change.

Specified time point: patch test 2, 6 weeks after DPC sensitization. Noted treatment: therapeutic diphenylcyclopropenone sensitization with weekly scalp DPC. In TCRdb, the RACE reads were re-called with MiXCR into one record per CDR3 protein. The repertoire consists of hundreds of thousands of distinct CDR3 sequences, with 6% to 7% occurring once and the leading ten covering around 6.1%. Points on this clonotype: Its specificity is unknown.

This CDR3 region has 11 residues. Germline lookup yields CDR1 DFQATT and CDR2 SNEGSKA (reference sequence). V lost 3 bases, J lost 4 bases, and 5 bases lay in between. The rearrangement joins TRBV20-1 to TRBJ2-3, with unresolved D. The sequenced sample was whole blood, obtained in connection with sensitization to the hapten diphenylcyclopropenone (DPC). The TCR sequence derives from a woman between 18 and 29 years old with alopecia areata. Some clones in this sample may be carry-over from other donors' samples. As DNA, the CDR3 is TGCAGTGCTAGCGCGGCAGATACGCAGTATTTT. Translation gives CSASAADTQYF.